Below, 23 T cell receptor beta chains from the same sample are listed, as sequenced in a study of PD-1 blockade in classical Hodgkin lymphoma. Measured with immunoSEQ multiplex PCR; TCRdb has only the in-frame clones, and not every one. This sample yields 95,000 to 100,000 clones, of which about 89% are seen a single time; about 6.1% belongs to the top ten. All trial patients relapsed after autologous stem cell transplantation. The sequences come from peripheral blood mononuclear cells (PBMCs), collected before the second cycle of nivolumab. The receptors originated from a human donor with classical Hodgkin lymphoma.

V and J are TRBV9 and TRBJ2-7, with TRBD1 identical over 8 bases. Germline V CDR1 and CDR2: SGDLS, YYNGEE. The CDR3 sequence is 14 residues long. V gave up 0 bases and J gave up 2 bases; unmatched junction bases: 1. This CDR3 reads CASSVAGQAYEQYF. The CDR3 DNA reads TGTGCCAGCAGCGTAGCGGGACAGGCCTACGAGCAGTACTTC.

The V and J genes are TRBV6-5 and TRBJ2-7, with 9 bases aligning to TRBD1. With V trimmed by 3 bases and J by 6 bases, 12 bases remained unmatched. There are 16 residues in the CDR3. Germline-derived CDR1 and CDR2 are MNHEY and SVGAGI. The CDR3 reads CASSYGDRVPVAEQYF. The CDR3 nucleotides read TGTGCCAGCAGTTATGGGGACAGGGTCCCCGTGGCCGAGCAGTACTTC.

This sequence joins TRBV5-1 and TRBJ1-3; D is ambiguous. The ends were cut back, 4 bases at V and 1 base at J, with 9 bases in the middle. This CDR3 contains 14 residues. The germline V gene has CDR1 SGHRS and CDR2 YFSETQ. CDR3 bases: TGCGCCAGCAGCCTGGACCGGTCTGGAAACACCATATATTTT. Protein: CASSLDRSGNTIYF. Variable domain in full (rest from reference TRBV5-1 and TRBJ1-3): KAGVTQTPRYLIKTRGQQVTLSCSPISGHRSVSWYQQTPGQGLQFLFEYFSETQRNKGNFPGRFSGRQFSNSRSEMNVSTLELGDSALYLCASSLDRSGNTIYFGEGSWLTVV.

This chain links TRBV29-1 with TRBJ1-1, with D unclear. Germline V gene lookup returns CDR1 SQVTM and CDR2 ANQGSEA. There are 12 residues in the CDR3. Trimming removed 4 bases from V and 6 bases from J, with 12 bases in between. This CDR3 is CSVAGLRAEAFF. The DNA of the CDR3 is TGCAGCGTTGCGGGCCTTCGGGCTGAAGCTTTCTTT.

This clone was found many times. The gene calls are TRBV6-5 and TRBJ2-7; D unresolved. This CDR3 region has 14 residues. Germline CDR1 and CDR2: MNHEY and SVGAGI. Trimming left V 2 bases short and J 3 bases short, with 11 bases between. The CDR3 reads CASSYEAGIYEQYF. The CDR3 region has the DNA TGTGCCAGCAGTTACGAAGCCGGAATCTACGAGCAGTACTTC.

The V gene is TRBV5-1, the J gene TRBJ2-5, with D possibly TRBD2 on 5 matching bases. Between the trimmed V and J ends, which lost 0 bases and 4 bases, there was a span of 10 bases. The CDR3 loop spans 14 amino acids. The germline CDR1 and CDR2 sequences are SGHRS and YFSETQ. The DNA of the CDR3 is TGCGCCAGCAGCTTGGTGGACTCCGTAGAGACCCAGTACTTC. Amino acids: CASSLVDSVETQYF.

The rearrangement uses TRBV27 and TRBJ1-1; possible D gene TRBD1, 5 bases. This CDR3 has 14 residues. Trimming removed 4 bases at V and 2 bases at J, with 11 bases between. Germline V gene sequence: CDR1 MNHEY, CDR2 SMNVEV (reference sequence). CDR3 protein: CASSSPGTNTEAFF. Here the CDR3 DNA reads TGTGCCAGCAGTTCTCCGGGGACCAACACTGAAGCTTTCTTT.

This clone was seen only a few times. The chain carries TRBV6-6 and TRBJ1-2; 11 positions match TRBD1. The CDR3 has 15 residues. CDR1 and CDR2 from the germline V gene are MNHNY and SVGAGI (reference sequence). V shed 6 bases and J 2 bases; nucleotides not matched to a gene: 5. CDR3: CASRDRGQSNYGYTF. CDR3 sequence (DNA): TGTGCCAGCAGGGACAGGGGGCAATCAAACTATGGCTACACCTTC.

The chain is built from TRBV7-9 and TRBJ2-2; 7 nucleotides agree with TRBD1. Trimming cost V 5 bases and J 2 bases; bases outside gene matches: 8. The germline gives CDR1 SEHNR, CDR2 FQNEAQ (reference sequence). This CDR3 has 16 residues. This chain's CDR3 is CASSPWTGENTGELFF. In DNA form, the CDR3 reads TGTGCCAGCAGCCCATGGACAGGCGAAAACACCGGGGAGCTGTTTTTT.

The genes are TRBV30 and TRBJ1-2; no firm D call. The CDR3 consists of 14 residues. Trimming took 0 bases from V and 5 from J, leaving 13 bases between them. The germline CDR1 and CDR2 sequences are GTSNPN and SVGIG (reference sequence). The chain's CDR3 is CAWSVYKQGYGYTF. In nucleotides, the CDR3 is TGTGCCTGGAGTGTCTACAAACAAGGGTATGGCTACACCTTC.

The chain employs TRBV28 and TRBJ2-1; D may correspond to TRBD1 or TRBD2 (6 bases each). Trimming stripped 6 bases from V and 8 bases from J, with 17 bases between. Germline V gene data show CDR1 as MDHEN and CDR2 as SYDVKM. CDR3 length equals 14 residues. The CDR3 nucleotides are TGTGCCAGCAGGACGACTAGAGGGGGAGATGAGCAGTTCTTC. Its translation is CASRTTRGGDEQFF. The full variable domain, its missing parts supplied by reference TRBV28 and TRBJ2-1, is DVKVTQSSRYLVKRTGEKVFLECVQDMDHENMFWYRQDPGLGLRLIYFSYDVKMKEKGDIPEGYSVSREKKERFSLILESASTNQTSMYLCASRTTRGGDEQFFGPGTRLTVL.

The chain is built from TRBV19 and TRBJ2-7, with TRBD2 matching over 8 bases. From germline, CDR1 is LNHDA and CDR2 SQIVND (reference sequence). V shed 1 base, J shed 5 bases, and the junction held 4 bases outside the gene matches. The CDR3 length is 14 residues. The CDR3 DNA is TGTGCCAGTAGTATAGGACGGGGGGGGCACGAGCAGTACTTC. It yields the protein CASSIGRGGHEQYF.

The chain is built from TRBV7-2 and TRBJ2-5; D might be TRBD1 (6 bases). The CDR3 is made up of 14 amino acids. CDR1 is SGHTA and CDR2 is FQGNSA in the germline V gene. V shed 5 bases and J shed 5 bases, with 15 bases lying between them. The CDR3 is CASSPTGPSETQYF. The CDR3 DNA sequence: TGTGCCAGCAGCCCGACAGGCCCCAGCGAGACCCAGTACTTC.

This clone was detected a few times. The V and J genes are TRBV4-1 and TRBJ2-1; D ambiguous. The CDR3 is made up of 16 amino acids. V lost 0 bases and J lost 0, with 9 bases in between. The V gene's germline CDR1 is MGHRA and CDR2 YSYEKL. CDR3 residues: CASSQDSVGSYNEQFF. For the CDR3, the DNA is TGCGCCAGCAGCCAAGACTCAGTTGGCTCCTACAATGAGCAGTTCTTC.

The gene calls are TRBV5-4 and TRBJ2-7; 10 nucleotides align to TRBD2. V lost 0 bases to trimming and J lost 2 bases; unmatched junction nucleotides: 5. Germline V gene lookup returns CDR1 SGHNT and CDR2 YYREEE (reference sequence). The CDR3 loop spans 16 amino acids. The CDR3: CASSLAGSGGAYEQYF. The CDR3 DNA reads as TGTGCCAGCAGCTTGGCCGGGAGCGGGGGGGCCTACGAGCAGTACTTC.

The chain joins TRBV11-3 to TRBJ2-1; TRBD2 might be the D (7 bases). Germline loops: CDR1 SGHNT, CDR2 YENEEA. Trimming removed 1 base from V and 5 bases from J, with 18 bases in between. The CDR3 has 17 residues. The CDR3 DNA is TGTGCCAGCAGCTTAGCAGGGTATGGGGGGGCCGACAATGAGCAGTTCTTC. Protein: CASSLAGYGGADNEQFF.

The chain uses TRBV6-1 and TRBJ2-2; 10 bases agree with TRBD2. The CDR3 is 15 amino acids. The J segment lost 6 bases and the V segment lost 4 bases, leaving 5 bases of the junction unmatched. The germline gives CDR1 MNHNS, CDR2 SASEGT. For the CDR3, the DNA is TGTGCCAGCAGTGGGGTTAGCGGGGGGTCCGGGGAGCTGTTTTTT. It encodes CASSGVSGGSGELFF.

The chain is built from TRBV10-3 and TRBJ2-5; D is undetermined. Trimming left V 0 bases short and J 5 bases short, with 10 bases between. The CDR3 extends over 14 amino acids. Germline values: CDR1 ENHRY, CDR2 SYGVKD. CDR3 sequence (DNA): TGTGCCATCAGTGAGTCGCCGGGTTGGGAGACCCAGTACTTC. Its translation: CAISESPGWETQYF.

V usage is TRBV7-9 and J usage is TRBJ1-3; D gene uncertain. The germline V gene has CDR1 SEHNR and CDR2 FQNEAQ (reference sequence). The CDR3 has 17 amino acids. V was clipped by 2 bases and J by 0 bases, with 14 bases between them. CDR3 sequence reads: CASSLRSTALSGNTIYF. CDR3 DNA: TGTGCCAGCAGCTTACGGTCCACCGCGCTCTCTGGAAACACCATATATTTT. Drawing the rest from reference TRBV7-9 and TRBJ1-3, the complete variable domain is DTGVSQNPRHKITKRGQNVTFRCDPISEHNRLYWYRQTLGQGPEFLTYFQNEAQLEKSRLLSDRFSAERPKGSFSTLEIQRTEQGDSAMYLCASSLRSTALSGNTIYFGEGSWLTVV.

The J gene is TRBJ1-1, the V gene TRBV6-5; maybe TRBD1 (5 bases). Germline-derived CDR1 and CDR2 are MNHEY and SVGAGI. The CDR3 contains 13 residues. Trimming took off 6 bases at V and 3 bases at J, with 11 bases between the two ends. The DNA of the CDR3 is TGTGCCAGCAGCCCCAGAGGGGACACTGAAGCTTTCTTT. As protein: CASSPRGDTEAFF.

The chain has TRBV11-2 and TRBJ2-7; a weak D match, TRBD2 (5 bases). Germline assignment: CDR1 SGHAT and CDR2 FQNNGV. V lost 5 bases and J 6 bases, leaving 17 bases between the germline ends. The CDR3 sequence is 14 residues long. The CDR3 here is CASSLTGSFSEQYF. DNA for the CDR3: TGTGCCAGCAGCCTCACGGGGAGCTTCAGCGAGCAGTACTTC.

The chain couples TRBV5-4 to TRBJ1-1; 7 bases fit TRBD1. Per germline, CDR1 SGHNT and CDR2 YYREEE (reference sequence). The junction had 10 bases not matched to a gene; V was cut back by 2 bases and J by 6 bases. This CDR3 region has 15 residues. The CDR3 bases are TGTGCCAGCAGCTTCCTAGGACAGGTGCAGGCTGAAGCTTTCTTT. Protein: CASSFLGQVQAEAFF.

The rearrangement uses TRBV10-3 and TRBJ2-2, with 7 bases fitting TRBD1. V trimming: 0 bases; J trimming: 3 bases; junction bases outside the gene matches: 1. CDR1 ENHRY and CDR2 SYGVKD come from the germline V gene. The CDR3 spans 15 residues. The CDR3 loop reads CAISESTGYTGELFF. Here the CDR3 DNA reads TGTGCCATCAGTGAGTCGACAGGGTACACCGGGGAGCTGTTTTTT.